The source of this TCR beta chain is a study of cytomegalovirus exposure and HLA in healthy donors. PCR amplification relied on 60 Vbeta primers (plus 13 Jbeta primers). Only in-frame clones appear in the TCRdb table, and some are missing; sequencing was by immunoSEQ multiplex PCR. The sample includes 100,000 or so clones, more than 65% of them seen just once. CDR1 and CDR2 (germline): MNHEY, SVGAGI. CDR3 length: 14 amino acids. V was pared by 5 bases and J by 2 bases, with 12 bases between. Study-wide points: Previously analyzed data showed that most TCR beta V segments were productive at a frequency of about 90% or about 30%.

This clone has a handful of counts. Antigen: not known. The chain combines TRBV6-5 with TRBJ1-2; D ambiguous. The sample consisted of PBMCs. This clonotype originated in a woman in her forties or fifties in good health and CMV-seropositive. The CDR3 loop reads CASSPLRENYGYTF. DNA of the CDR3: TGTGCCAGCAGTCCCCTGAGGGAGAACTATGGCTACACCTTC.